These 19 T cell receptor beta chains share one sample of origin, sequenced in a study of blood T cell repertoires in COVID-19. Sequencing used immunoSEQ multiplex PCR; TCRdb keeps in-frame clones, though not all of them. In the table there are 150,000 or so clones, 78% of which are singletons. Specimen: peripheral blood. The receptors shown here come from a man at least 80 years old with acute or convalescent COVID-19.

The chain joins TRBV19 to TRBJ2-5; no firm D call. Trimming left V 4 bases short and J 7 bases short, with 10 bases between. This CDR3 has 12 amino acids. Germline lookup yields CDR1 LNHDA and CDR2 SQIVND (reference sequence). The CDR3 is CASSTRSGTQYF. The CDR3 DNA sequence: TGTGCCAGTAGTACCCGTTCGGGGACCCAGTACTTC.

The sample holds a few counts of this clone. For the CDR3, the DNA is TGTGCCAGCAGCCAAGTTCAGGGGAGAGGAAACACCATATATTTT. This codes for CASSQVQGRGNTIYF. V and J are TRBV3-1 (or the pseudogene TRBV3-2) and TRBJ1-3, with D perhaps TRBD1 (6 bases). V was clipped by 1 base and J by 4 bases, with 11 bases between them. This CDR3 is built from 15 residues. CDR1 is LGHDT and CDR2 is YNNKEL in the germline V gene (reference sequence).

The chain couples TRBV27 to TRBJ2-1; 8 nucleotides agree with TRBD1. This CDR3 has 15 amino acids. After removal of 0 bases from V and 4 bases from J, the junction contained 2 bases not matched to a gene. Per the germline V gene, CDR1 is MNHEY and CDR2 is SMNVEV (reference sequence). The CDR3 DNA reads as TGTGCCAGCAGTTTATCCAGGGGGCTTTACAATGAGCAGTTCTTC. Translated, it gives CASSLSRGLYNEQFF.

CDR3 loop: CASSGSGLYEQYF. The DNA of the CDR3 is TGTGCCAGCAGTGGTAGTGGGCTCTACGAGCAGTACTTC. The chain has TRBV12-3 or TRBV12-4 and TRBJ2-7, with D hard to call. This CDR3 spans 13 amino acids. V gave up 5 bases and J gave up 3 bases, with 11 bases separating them.

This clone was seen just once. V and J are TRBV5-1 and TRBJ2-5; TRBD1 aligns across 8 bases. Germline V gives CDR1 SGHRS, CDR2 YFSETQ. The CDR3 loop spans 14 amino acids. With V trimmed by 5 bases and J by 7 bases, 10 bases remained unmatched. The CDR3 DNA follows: TGCGCCAGCAGTCCGGACAGGGCCGTGCTGACCCAGTACTTC. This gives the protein CASSPDRAVLTQYF.

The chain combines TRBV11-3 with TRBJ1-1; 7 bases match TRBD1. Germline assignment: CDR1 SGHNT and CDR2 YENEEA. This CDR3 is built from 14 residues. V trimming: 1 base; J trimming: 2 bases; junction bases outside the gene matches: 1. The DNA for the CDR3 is TGTGCCAGCAGCTTAGGGACAGGTAACACTGAAGCTTTCTTT. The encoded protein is CASSLGTGNTEAFF.

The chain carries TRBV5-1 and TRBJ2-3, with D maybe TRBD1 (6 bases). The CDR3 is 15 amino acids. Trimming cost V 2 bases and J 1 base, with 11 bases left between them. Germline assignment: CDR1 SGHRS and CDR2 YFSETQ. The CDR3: CASSFRGGGTDTQYF. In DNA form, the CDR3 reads TGCGCCAGCAGCTTCAGGGGCGGCGGCACAGATACGCAGTATTTT.

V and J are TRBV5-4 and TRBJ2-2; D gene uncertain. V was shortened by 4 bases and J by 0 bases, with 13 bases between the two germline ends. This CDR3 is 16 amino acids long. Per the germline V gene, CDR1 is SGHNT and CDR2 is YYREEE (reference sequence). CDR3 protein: CASSPRSGSNTGELFF. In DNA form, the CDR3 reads TGTGCCAGCAGCCCGCGATCCGGTTCGAACACCGGGGAGCTGTTTTTT.

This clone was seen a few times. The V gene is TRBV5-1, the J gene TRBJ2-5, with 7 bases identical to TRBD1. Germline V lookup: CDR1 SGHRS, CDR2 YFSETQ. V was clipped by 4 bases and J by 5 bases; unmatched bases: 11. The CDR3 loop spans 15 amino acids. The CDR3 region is CASSTEGAPRETQYF. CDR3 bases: TGCGCCAGCAGCACCGAGGGGGCCCCTAGGGAGACCCAGTACTTC. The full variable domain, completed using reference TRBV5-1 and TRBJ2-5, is KAGVTQTPRYLIKTRGQQVTLSCSPISGHRSVSWYQQTPGQGLQFLFEYFSETQRNKGNFPGRFSGRQFSNSRSEMNVSTLELGDSALYLCASSTEGAPRETQYFGPGTRLLVL.

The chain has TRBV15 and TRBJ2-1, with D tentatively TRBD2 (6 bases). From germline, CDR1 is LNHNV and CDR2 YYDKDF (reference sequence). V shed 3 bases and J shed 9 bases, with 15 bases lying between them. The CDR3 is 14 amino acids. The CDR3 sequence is CATSSGGSSIEQFF. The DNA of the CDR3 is TGTGCCACCAGCAGCGGGGGATCCTCGATTGAGCAGTTCTTC.

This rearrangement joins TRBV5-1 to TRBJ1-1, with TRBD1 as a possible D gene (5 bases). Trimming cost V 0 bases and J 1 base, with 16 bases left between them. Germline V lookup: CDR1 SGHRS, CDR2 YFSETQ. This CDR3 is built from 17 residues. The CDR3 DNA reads TGCGCCAGCAGCTTGGGAGGGAGGGGTGGAGAGAACACTGAAGCTTTCTTT. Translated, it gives CASSLGGRGGENTEAFF.

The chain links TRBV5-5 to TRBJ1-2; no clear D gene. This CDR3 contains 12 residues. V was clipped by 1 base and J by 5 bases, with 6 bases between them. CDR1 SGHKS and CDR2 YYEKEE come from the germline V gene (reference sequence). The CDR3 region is CASSLFIYGYTF. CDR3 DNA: TGTGCCAGCAGCTTGTTCATTTATGGCTACACCTTC.

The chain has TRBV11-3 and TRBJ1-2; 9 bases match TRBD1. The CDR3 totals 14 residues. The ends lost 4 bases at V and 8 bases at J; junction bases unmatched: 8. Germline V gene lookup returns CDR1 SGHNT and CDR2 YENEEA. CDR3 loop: CASSYDGTGIGYTF. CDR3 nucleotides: TGTGCCAGCAGCTATGACGGGACAGGGATCGGCTACACCTTC.

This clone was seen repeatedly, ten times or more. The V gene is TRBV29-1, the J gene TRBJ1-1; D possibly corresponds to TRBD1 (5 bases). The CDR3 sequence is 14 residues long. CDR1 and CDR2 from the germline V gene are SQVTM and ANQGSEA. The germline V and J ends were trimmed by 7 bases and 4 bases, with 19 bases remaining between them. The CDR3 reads CSAGLGGTSTEAFF. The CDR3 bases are TGCAGCGCTGGGCTCGGGGGGACGAGCACTGAAGCTTTCTTT.

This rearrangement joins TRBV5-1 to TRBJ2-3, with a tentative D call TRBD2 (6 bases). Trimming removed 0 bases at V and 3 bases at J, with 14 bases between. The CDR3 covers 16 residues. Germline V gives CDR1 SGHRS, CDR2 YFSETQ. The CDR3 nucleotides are TGCGCCAGCAGCTTGGTGGCGGGGTTGGCTACAGATACGCAGTATTTT. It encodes CASSLVAGLATDTQYF.

The CDR3 DNA is TGTGCCACCAGTGATTTGGGGGGCGCAGATACGCAGTATTTT. Translation gives CATSDLGGADTQYF. V and J are TRBV24-1 and TRBJ2-3; a possible D gene is TRBD1 (6 bases). The germline CDR1 and CDR2 sequences are KGHDR and SFDVKD. V lost 0 bases and J 4 bases, leaving 7 bases between the germline ends. There are 14 residues in the CDR3.

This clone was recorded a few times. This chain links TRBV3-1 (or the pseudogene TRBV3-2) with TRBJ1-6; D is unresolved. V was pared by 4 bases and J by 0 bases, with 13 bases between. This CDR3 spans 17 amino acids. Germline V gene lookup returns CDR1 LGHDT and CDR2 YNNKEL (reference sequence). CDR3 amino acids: CASSPRLVSSYNSPLHF. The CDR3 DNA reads TGTGCCAGCAGCCCCAGGTTGGTGAGCTCCTATAATTCACCCCTCCACTTT.

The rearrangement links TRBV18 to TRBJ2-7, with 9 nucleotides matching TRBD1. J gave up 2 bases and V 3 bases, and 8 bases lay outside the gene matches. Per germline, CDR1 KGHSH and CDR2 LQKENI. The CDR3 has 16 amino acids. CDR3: CASSPPGQGWAYEQYF. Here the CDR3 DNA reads TGTGCCAGCTCACCCCCCGGACAGGGGTGGGCCTACGAGCAGTACTTC. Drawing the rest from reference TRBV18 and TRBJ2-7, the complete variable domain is NAGVMQNPRHLVRRRGQEARLRCSPMKGHSHVYWYRQLPEEGLKFMVYLQKENIIDESGMPKERFSAEFPKEGPSILRIQQVVRGDSAAYFCASSPPGQGWAYEQYFGPGTRLTVT.

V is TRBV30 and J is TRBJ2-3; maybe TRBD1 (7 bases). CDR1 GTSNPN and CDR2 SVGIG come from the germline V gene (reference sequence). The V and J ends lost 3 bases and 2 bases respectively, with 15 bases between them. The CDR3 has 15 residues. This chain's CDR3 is CAWRNQGGITDTQYF. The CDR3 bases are TGTGCCTGGAGGAATCAGGGGGGAATCACAGATACGCAGTATTTT. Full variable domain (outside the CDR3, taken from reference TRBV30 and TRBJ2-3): SQTIHQWPATLVQPVGSPLSLECTVEGTSNPNLYWYRQAAGRGLQLLFYSVGIGQISSEVPQNLSASRPQDRQFILSSKKLLLSDSGFYLCAWRNQGGITDTQYFGPGTRLTVL.